These T cell receptor beta chains were read from a single sample in a study of blood T cell repertoires in COVID-19. TCRdb's table, derived via immunoSEQ multiplex PCR, lists solely in-frame clones and lacks some. The sample records around 250,000 clones, 75% to 95% being singletons. Sequencing was carried out using PBMCs or T cells enriched from blood (not recorded which). The receptors come from a man aged 40-49 years who had been exposed to COVID-19. The CDR3 runs from the conserved cysteine through the conserved F or W. The D gene is left open where the match is weak. A clone size is listed for some rows: how often the clone was seen (once, few, many), or a class if it is expanded.

V gene: TRBV27
D gene: -
clone size: -
J gene: TRBJ2-2
CDR3 protein: CAGSYLGGTGELFF
CDR3 DNA: TGTGCCGGCAGCTACCTCGGGGGCACCGGGGAGCTGTTTTTT

V gene: TRBV6-5
D gene: -
clone size: -
J gene: TRBJ1-5
CDR3 protein: CASRRQTNQPQHF
CDR3 DNA: TGTGCCAGCAGGAGACAAACTAATCAGCCCCAGCATTTT

V gene: TRBV29-1
D gene: -
clone size: -
J gene: TRBJ1-1
CDR3 protein: CSVSDRRAFF
CDR3 DNA: TGCAGCGTTTCTGACAGGAGAGCTTTCTTT

V gene: TRBV9
D gene: TRBD1
clone size: -
J gene: TRBJ2-1
CDR3 protein: CASSASGQGVNDEQFF
CDR3 DNA: TGTGCCAGCAGCGCCTCCGGACAGGGGGTGAACGATGAGCAGTTCTTC

V gene: TRBV3-1/TRBV3-2
D gene: TRBD2
clone size: -
J gene: TRBJ2-1
CDR3 protein: CASSQAGLAATTYNEQFF
CDR3 DNA: TGTGCCAGCAGCCAGGCGGGACTAGCTGCAACTACCTACAATGAGCAGTTCTTC

V gene: TRBV10-2
D gene: TRBD1
clone size: -
J gene: TRBJ1-1
CDR3 protein: CATKGQLNTEAFF
CDR3 DNA: TGCGCCACCAAGGGACAGTTGAACACTGAAGCTTTCTTT

V gene: TRBV19
D gene: -
clone size: -
J gene: TRBJ2-5
CDR3 protein: CASSIGSPGETQYF
CDR3 DNA: TGTGCCAGTAGTATCGGTTCTCCGGGGGAGACCCAGTACTTC

V gene: TRBV19
D gene: TRBD1
clone size: -
J gene: TRBJ1-5
CDR3 protein: CASSIFGQGNQPQHF
CDR3 DNA: TGTGCCAGTAGTATCTTCGGACAGGGGAATCAGCCCCAGCATTTT

V gene: TRBV19
D gene: TRBD2
clone size: -
J gene: TRBJ2-3
CDR3 protein: CASSIQTSPGTDTQYF
CDR3 DNA: TGTGCCAGTAGTATCCAGACTAGCCCTGGCACAGATACGCAGTATTTT

V gene: TRBV5-1
D gene: -
clone size: -
J gene: TRBJ2-2
CDR3 protein: CASSLVAGNTGELFF
CDR3 DNA: TGCGCCAGCAGCTTGGTTGCCGGGAACACCGGGGAGCTGTTTTTT

V gene: TRBV24-1
D gene: -
clone size: -
J gene: TRBJ1-1
CDR3 protein: CATSDSTPGRDAEAFF
CDR3 DNA: TGTGCCACCAGTGACTCAACACCGGGTCGAGACGCTGAAGCTTTCTTT

V gene: TRBV10-2
D gene: TRBD2
clone size: -
J gene: TRBJ2-1
CDR3 protein: CASSASSGDNEQFF
CDR3 DNA: TGCGCCAGCAGTGCATCTAGCGGAGACAATGAGCAGTTCTTC

V gene: TRBV30
D gene: -
clone size: -
J gene: TRBJ1-1
CDR3 protein: CAWSVLTGTGSPEAFF
CDR3 DNA: TGTGCCTGGAGTGTACTAACCGGTACAGGATCCCCTGAAGCTTTCTTT

V gene: TRBV5-1
D gene: TRBD1
clone size: once
J gene: TRBJ2-1
CDR3 protein: CASSSDGTGGLDEQFF
CDR3 DNA: TGCGCCAGCAGCTCGGACGGGACAGGGGGCTTGGATGAGCAGTTCTTC

V gene: TRBV27
D gene: TRBD1
clone size: -
J gene: TRBJ2-3
CDR3 protein: CASSLLPGQDYTDTQYF
CDR3 DNA: TGTGCCAGCAGTTTGCTTCCGGGACAGGACTACACAGATACGCAGTATTTT

V gene: TRBV6-2/TRBV6-3
D gene: -
clone size: -
J gene: TRBJ1-5
CDR3 protein: CASSSSGWRSNQPQHF
CDR3 DNA: TGTGCCAGCAGCTCATCAGGGTGGAGATCGAATCAGCCCCAGCATTTT

V gene: TRBV6-2/TRBV6-3
D gene: -
clone size: once
J gene: TRBJ2-3
CDR3 protein: CASSSAQGYTDTQYF
CDR3 DNA: TGTGCCAGCAGTTCCGCCCAGGGTTACACAGATACGCAGTATTTT

V gene: TRBV7-3
D gene: TRBD1
clone size: -
J gene: TRBJ2-3
CDR3 protein: CASSLTGGETDTQYF
CDR3 DNA: TGTGCCAGCAGCTTAACAGGGGGCGAGACAGATACGCAGTATTTT

V gene: TRBV5-4
D gene: TRBD2
clone size: -
J gene: TRBJ2-3
CDR3 protein: CASSPGPGGERTDTQYF
CDR3 DNA: TGTGCCAGCAGCCCCGGTCCGGGGGGAGAACGCACGGATACGCAGTATTTT

V gene: TRBV28
D gene: -
clone size: -
J gene: TRBJ2-2
CDR3 protein: CASSLVLAGTGELFF
CDR3 DNA: TGTGCCAGCAGTTTGGTTCTAGCCGGGACCGGGGAGCTGTTTTTT

V gene: TRBV5-5
D gene: -
clone size: -
J gene: TRBJ1-1
CDR3 protein: CASSFDSGGRRRTEAFF
CDR3 DNA: TGTGCCAGCAGCTTCGATTCCGGGGGGCGGAGAAGGACTGAAGCTTTCTTT

V gene: TRBV4-2
D gene: TRBD2
clone size: -
J gene: TRBJ2-1
CDR3 protein: CASSLAGTSGSNEQFF
CDR3 DNA: TGTGCCAGCAGCTTAGCAGGGACTAGCGGGAGCAATGAGCAGTTCTTC

V gene: TRBV7-2
D gene: -
clone size: -
J gene: TRBJ2-7
CDR3 protein: CASTNLLEQYF
CDR3 DNA: TGTGCCAGCACCAACCTACTGGAGCAGTACTTC

V gene: TRBV4-2
D gene: -
clone size: -
J gene: TRBJ1-2
CDR3 protein: CASSQVDTRDGYTF
CDR3 DNA: TGTGCCAGCAGCCAAGTGGACACACGGGATGGCTACACCTTC

V gene: TRBV3-1/TRBV3-2
D gene: TRBD1
clone size: -
J gene: TRBJ1-1
CDR3 protein: CASSLGTADTEAFF
CDR3 DNA: TGTGCCAGCAGCCTCGGGACAGCTGACACTGAAGCTTTCTTT

V gene: TRBV4-1
D gene: TRBD2
clone size: -
J gene: TRBJ2-2
CDR3 protein: CASSQLGLAGELFF
CDR3 DNA: TGCGCCAGCAGCCAATTGGGACTAGCCGGGGAGCTGTTTTTT

V gene: TRBV11-3
D gene: TRBD2
clone size: -
J gene: TRBJ2-7
CDR3 protein: CASSLGSRGGYEQYF
CDR3 DNA: TGTGCCAGCAGCTTAGGCTCTCGGGGGGGCTACGAGCAGTACTTC

V gene: TRBV6-5
D gene: -
clone size: -
J gene: TRBJ1-1
CDR3 protein: CASSRQDTEAFF
CDR3 DNA: TGTGCCAGCAGTCGACAGGACACTGAAGCTTTCTTT

V gene: TRBV5-4
D gene: TRBD1
clone size: -
J gene: TRBJ1-4
CDR3 protein: CASSLDRGREKLFF
CDR3 DNA: TGTGCCAGCAGCTTGGACAGGGGGCGTGAAAAACTGTTTTTT

V gene: TRBV19
D gene: TRBD1
clone size: -
J gene: TRBJ2-6
CDR3 protein: CASSMGQGAGNVLTF
CDR3 DNA: TGTGCCAGTAGTATGGGACAGGGGGCGGGCAACGTCCTGACTTTC

V gene: TRBV19
D gene: -
clone size: -
J gene: TRBJ2-1
CDR3 protein: CASSRSVYNEQFF
CDR3 DNA: TGTGCCAGTAGCCGCTCGGTCTACAATGAGCAGTTCTTC

V gene: TRBV6-5
D gene: TRBD1
clone size: -
J gene: TRBJ2-4
CDR3 protein: CASSSTGGALIQYF
CDR3 DNA: TGTGCCAGCAGTTCGACAGGGGGCGCGCTCATTCAGTACTTC

V gene: TRBV9
D gene: -
clone size: -
J gene: TRBJ1-1
CDR3 protein: CASSGEPMNTEAFF
CDR3 DNA: TGTGCCAGCAGCGGGGAGCCCATGAACACTGAAGCTTTCTTT

V gene: TRBV28
D gene: -
clone size: -
J gene: TRBJ2-7
CDR3 protein: CASSPATRVNYEQYF
CDR3 DNA: TGTGCCAGCAGTCCAGCCACGCGGGTTAACTACGAGCAGTACTTC

V gene: TRBV3-1/TRBV3-2
D gene: -
clone size: -
J gene: TRBJ2-7
CDR3 protein: CASSHGQGGEQYF
CDR3 DNA: TGTGCCAGCAGCCACGGGCAAGGGGGCGAGCAGTACTTC

V gene: TRBV5-6
D gene: -
clone size: -
J gene: TRBJ2-7
CDR3 protein: CASSRGRAYEQYF
CDR3 DNA: TGTGCCAGCAGCCGAGGGCGGGCCTACGAGCAGTACTTC

V gene: TRBV5-1
D gene: TRBD1
clone size: -
J gene: TRBJ2-7
CDR3 protein: CASSLPRFGTGSYEQYF
CDR3 DNA: TGCGCCAGCAGCTTGCCGAGGTTTGGGACAGGGTCCTACGAGCAGTACTTC

V gene: TRBV4-2
D gene: -
clone size: -
J gene: TRBJ2-3
CDR3 protein: CASSQDQSMLADTQYF
CDR3 DNA: TGTGCCAGCAGCCAAGATCAAAGCATGCTGGCAGATACGCAGTATTTT

V gene: TRBV2
D gene: TRBD2
clone size: -
J gene: TRBJ2-7
CDR3 protein: CASLPAGVYEQYF
CDR3 DNA: TGTGCCAGCCTCCCAGCGGGAGTCTACGAGCAGTACTTC

V gene: TRBV19
D gene: -
clone size: -
J gene: TRBJ1-5
CDR3 protein: CASSIAGLDQPQHF
CDR3 DNA: TGTGCCAGTAGTATCGCGGGCCTCGATCAGCCCCAGCATTTT

V gene: TRBV28
D gene: -
clone size: -
J gene: TRBJ1-6
CDR3 protein: CASRPGGGVVSSPLHF
CDR3 DNA: TGTGCCAGCAGACCTGGGGGAGGGGTGGTGTCTTCACCCCTCCACTTT